This T cell receptor beta chain was captured in a study of Graves' ophthalmopathy and Graves' hyperthyroidism. General observations from the study: Stable hyperthyroidism and ophthalmopathy were told apart by a 13-signature model, which achieved around 90% sensitivity and over 65% specificity. The model's prediction of ophthalmopathy progression had roughly 71% sensitivity and approximately 76% specificity.

Ineligible for inclusion were patients with other autoimmune diseases, uncontrolled infections, pregnancy or lactation. As the starting material, roughly 9.8 ml of fresh peripheral blood yielded the PBMCs. Trimming removed 2 bases at V and 3 bases at J, with 7 bases between. This CDR3 contains 13 residues. RNA transcripts were the source from which TCR beta CDR3 regions were amplified. The authors performed first-round RT-PCR with HTBI primers and then a second-round multiplex PCR. Each CDR3 protein is one row after TCRdb ran MiXCR on the multiplex PCR reads. Among hundreds of thousands of distinct CDR3 sequences listed, around 15% were seen once. This clonotype occurred many times. Its antigen is unidentified.

The V gene is TRBV12-3 or TRBV12-4, the J gene TRBJ1-1; possible D gene TRBD1, 5 bases. Material for sequencing was blood. The clonotype comes from a woman younger than 45 with Graves' ophthalmopathy. The CDR3 reads CASSLRGDTEAFF. Here the CDR3 DNA reads TGTGCCAGCAGTTTACGGGGCGACACTGAAGCTTTCTTT.